This T cell receptor beta chain was obtained from a study of T cell changes during pregnancy in multiple sclerosis. Profiling relied on immunoSEQ multiplex PCR, and the TCRdb table lists in-frame clones only, not all of them. The sample records fewer than 65,000 clones, 90% to 95% being singletons. Germline V gene lookup returns CDR1 SGHRS and CDR2 YFSETQ. The J segment lost 2 bases and the V segment lost 0 bases, leaving 3 bases of the junction unmatched. The CDR3 consists of 16 residues. The chain is built from TRBV5-1 and TRBJ2-3; 10 nucleotides agree with TRBD1. The specimen was CD8+ T cells from peripheral blood mononuclear cells, collected after pregnancy. This TCR was recovered from a female donor with multiple sclerosis, enrolled in a pregnancy study. The CDR3 loop is CASSLGQGAPTDTQYF. The CDR3 coding sequence is TGCGCCAGCAGCTTGGGACAGGGGGCACCCACAGATACGCAGTATTTT. Based on the CDR3 plus reference TRBV5-1 and TRBJ2-3, the full variable domain is KAGVTQTPRYLIKTRGQQVTLSCSPISGHRSVSWYQQTPGQGLQFLFEYFSETQRNKGNFPGRFSGRQFSNSRSEMNVSTLELGDSALYLCASSLGQGAPTDTQYFGPGTRLTVL.